This TCR beta chain was recorded in a study of a mutant IDH1 vaccine in newly diagnosed glioma. General study points: Of all patients, 93.3% showed vaccine-induced immune responses. Seemingly, pseudoprogression had no relation to changes in the top peripheral T cell clonotypes.

TCRdb's table, derived via immunoSEQ multiplex PCR, lists solely in-frame clones and lacks some. The top ten hold 7.5% of the sample, which has some 87,000 clones, just under 80% seen once. Trimming stripped 6 bases from V and 8 bases from J, with 20 bases between. Germline V lookup: CDR1 MNHEY, CDR2 SVGAGI. The CDR3 covers 15 residues. Time point given: baseline, week 1 (first vaccination visit). Noted treatment: pre-vaccination baseline after standard-of-care therapy. New IDH1-mutant, ATRX-lost WHO grade 3 or 4 astrocytomas occurred in donors. About this clone: Its antigen is currently unknown.

The sample here was PBMCs, taken from a glioma patient treated with radiotherapy, temozolomide or both. The chain recombines TRBV6-5 with TRBJ2-1; the D gene is possibly TRBD1 (5 bases). The source of this sequence is a man aged 40-49 years with glioma. CDR3 DNA: TGTGCCAGCAGGGGGCTGGCCCAAGGGGTGGATGAGCAGTTCTTC. Its protein is CASRGLAQGVDEQFF.